Sequencing of this TCR beta chain was carried out in a study of blood T cell repertoires in COVID-19. Across the whole study: From the United States, Italy and Spain came samples of acute and convalescent COVID-19. Sample material is recorded as cDNA or gDNA derived from T cells, B-cell-depleted T cells, or PBMCs.

The authors' processing: Scientists estimated how many nucleated cells there were by amplifying reference gene primers. Profiled with immunoSEQ multiplex PCR; TCRdb holds only in-frame clones, not every one. V and J calls and clone size are those listed in that table; D and trimming were worked out from the DNA. In the table there are 200,000 to 250,000 clones, around 86% of which are singletons. CDR3 length: 13 amino acids. V was cut by 7 bases and J by 5 bases, with 14 bases left in between. Germline V gene data show CDR1 as LNHDA and CDR2 as SQIVND (reference sequence). This chain uses TRBV19 with TRBJ1-2; TRBD1 is a possible D gene (6 bases). The sequence derives from a man aged 80 or over with acute or convalescent COVID-19. Source material: peripheral blood. CDR3 in amino acids: CASNQGLGYGYTF. Written as DNA, the CDR3 is TGTGCCAGTAATCAGGGGCTCGGGTATGGCTACACCTTC.